Following are 8 T cell receptor beta chains from one sample sequenced in a study of response to subunit inactivated influenza vaccine. One entry per CDR3 protein results from TCRdb running MiXCR on the RT-PCR reads. The top ten hold approximately 3% of the sample, which has about 540,000 distinct CDR3 sequences, roughly 23% seen once. In addition, the sample was reused for a study of T cells expressing NK-cell markers. That paper adds: Beta-chain TCR cDNA was generated via 5'RACE template switching with UMIs.

The sample consisted of CD4+ T cells sorted from PBMCs, taken 11 to 12 days after vaccination. The receptors were gathered from a man aged 50 or older who received an inactivated influenza vaccine.

V and J are TRBV7-8 and TRBJ2-2; tentatively, D is TRBD1 (6 bases). V was clipped by 5 bases and J by 7 bases, with 11 bases between them. The germline V gene has CDR1 SGHVS and CDR2 FQNEAQ. This CDR3 has 13 residues. The CDR3 sequence: CASSTGFVGELFF. The CDR3 nucleotides are TGTGCCAGCAGCACAGGGTTTGTCGGGGAGCTGTTTTTT.

The rearrangement joins TRBV24-1 to TRBJ2-3; D is unresolved. CDR1 is KGHDR, CDR2 SFDVKD, per germline. Trimming left V 5 bases short and J 0 bases short, with 5 bases between. This CDR3 region has 13 residues. CDR3 protein: CATSVGSTDTQYF. The CDR3 DNA reads as TGTGCCACCAGTGTCGGGAGCACAGATACGCAGTATTTT.

The table lists this clonotype with a few counts. CDR3 DNA: TGTGCCAGCAGCTTCACGGGGGTCTCCTACAATGAGCAGTTCTTC. This codes for CASSFTGVSYNEQFF. The chain recombines TRBV7-2 with TRBJ2-1; D is perhaps TRBD2 (6 bases). The V end lost 3 bases, the J end lost 0 bases, and 9 bases lay between the germline ends. Germline CDR1 SGHTA, CDR2 FQGNSA. This CDR3 comprises 15 residues.

This clonotype was seen more than once but under ten times. CDR3 DNA: TGTGCCAGCAGAGCCGGGACAGGAATGGAAAATGAGCAGTTCTTC. Its protein product is CASRAGTGMENEQFF. The V and J genes are TRBV2 and TRBJ2-1; 8 nucleotides agree with TRBD1. The CDR3 runs 15 residues. CDR1 and CDR2 (germline): SNHLY, FYNNEI. V was pared by 6 bases and J by 7 bases, with 11 bases of the junction left unmatched.

This clonotype turned up a few times. The chain uses TRBV12-3 or TRBV12-4 and TRBJ2-3; 11 bases align to TRBD2. Trimming cost V 5 bases and J 2 bases; bases outside gene matches: 9. CDR3 size: 17 residues. CDR3 DNA sequence: TGTGCCAGCAGTCGGGCCCTAGCGGGAGGCCCCACAGATACGCAGTATTTT. It yields the protein CASSRALAGGPTDTQYF.

This clonotype turned up a few times. The V and J genes are TRBV28 and TRBJ1-5, with 8 bases aligning to TRBD1. The V gene's germline CDR1 is MDHEN and CDR2 SYDVKM. The V gene end was trimmed by 2 bases and the J gene end by 4 bases; junction bases not matched to a gene: 4. The CDR3 consists of 15 residues. In DNA, the CDR3 is TGTGCCAGCAGTTTAGCCGACAGGGGTAATCAGCCCCAGCATTTT. Residues: CASSLADRGNQPQHF.

The J gene is TRBJ1-1, the V gene TRBV11-2; 7 nucleotides match TRBD1. CDR1 and CDR2 (germline): SGHAT, FQNNGV. Trimming took 7 bases from V and 5 from J; bases not matched to a gene: 7. The CDR3 covers 13 residues. For the CDR3, the DNA is TGTGCCAGCATCCGGGACAGATCAACTGAAGCTTTCTTT. It specifies CASIRDRSTEAFF.

The chain uses TRBV28 and TRBJ2-3; 12 positions agree with TRBD2. Germline CDR1 reads MDHEN; CDR2 reads SYDVKM. This CDR3 contains 17 residues. The V segment lost 6 bases and the J segment 1 base; nucleotides outside the gene matches: 8. The CDR3 nucleotides are TGTGCCAGCAGGCTAGCGGGAGGGAGGTTGGGCACAGATACGCAGTATTTT. Translated, it gives CASRLAGGRLGTDTQYF.